The 25 T cell receptor beta chains in this list originate from one sample, sequenced in a study of blood T cell repertoires in COVID-19. The repertoire was sequenced with immunoSEQ multiplex PCR; TCRdb's copy has only in-frame clones and lacks some. The table shows 70,000 to 95,000 clones, with about four fifths occurring only once. The specimen sequenced was peripheral blood. All receptors derive from a human donor in a cohort sampled during active COVID-19.

CDR3 sequence: CASSQDYETQYF. DNA for the CDR3: TGTGCCAGCAGCCAAGATTATGAGACCCAGTACTTC. The chain couples TRBV3-1 (or the pseudogene TRBV3-2) to TRBJ2-5; D is ambiguous. With 0 bases removed from V and 5 bases from J, the gap between germline ends came to 4 bases. The CDR3 has 12 residues. Germline V lookup: CDR1 LGHDT, CDR2 YNNKEL (reference sequence).

This rearrangement joins TRBV6-1 to TRBJ1-1; the D gene is possibly TRBD1 (5 bases). In germline, CDR1 is MNHNS, CDR2 SASEGT. The CDR3 runs to 14 residues. V was trimmed by 3 bases and J by 4 bases, leaving 12 bases between them. CDR3 region: CASSDIGRGTEAFF. The CDR3 DNA reads as TGTGCCAGCAGTGACATCGGAAGGGGCACTGAAGCTTTCTTT.

This clone occurred once. The CDR3 sequence: CASSVGQGTQETQYF. CDR3 DNA: TGTGCCAGCAGCGTAGGACAGGGAACACAAGAGACCCAGTACTTC. J is TRBJ2-5 and V is TRBV9; the match to TRBD1 covers 7 bases. V was pared by 0 bases and J by 2 bases, with 4 bases of the junction left unmatched. This CDR3 comprises 15 residues. Germline loops: CDR1 SGDLS, CDR2 YYNGEE.

In regard to this clone: This is likely a read error, given that the CDR3 carries no conserved phenylalanine or tryptophan at its end. It is unclear where the CDR3 begins or ends on the DNA, so no DNA is shown, and the CDR3 is as TCRdb lists it. This chain links TRBV6-5 with TRBJ1-1; the D call of TRBD1 is as the table states it, not checked on the DNA. Ends included, the CDR3 has 13 residues. Germline CDR1 and CDR2: MNHEY and SVGAGI. CDR3 in amino acids: CASSSTDSRGRSQ.

This chain connects TRBV11-2 to TRBJ1-4, with 8 bases that match TRBD1. With V trimmed by 1 base and J by 7 bases, 17 bases remained unmatched. The CDR3 runs 19 residues. The germline V gene encodes CDR1 SGHAT and CDR2 FQNNGV. In DNA, the CDR3 is TGTGCCAGCAGCTTAGGGCTGAAGGGAGGACAGGGAGGGATTGAAAAACTGTTTTTT. This codes for CASSLGLKGGQGGIEKLFF.

V gene TRBV15 combines with J gene TRBJ1-2; the match to TRBD1 covers 10 bases. The CDR3 covers 14 residues. The germline V gene has CDR1 LNHNV and CDR2 YYDKDF (reference sequence). V gave up 1 base and J gave up 8 bases; unmatched junction bases: 4. For the CDR3, the DNA is TGTGCCACCAGCAGAGGACAGGGGGCGGACGGCTACACCTTC. Translation gives CATSRGQGADGYTF. Together with reference TRBV15 and TRBJ1-2, the CDR3 gives the full variable domain: DAMVIQNPRYQVTQFGKPVTLSCSQTLNHNVMYWYQQKSSQAPKLLFHYYDKDFNNEADTPDNFQSRRPNTSFCFLDIRSPGLGDTAMYLCATSRGQGADGYTFGSGTRLTVV.

The chain combines TRBV11-2 with TRBJ2-1, with TRBD2 identical over 10 bases. The CDR3 extends over 14 amino acids. The ends lost 4 bases at V and 5 bases at J; junction bases unmatched: 2. Germline CDR1 and CDR2: SGHAT and FQNNGV. The CDR3 bases are TGTGCCAGCAGCTCGGGACTAGCGCACAATGAGCAGTTCTTC. Translating gives CASSSGLAHNEQFF.

The CDR3, as DNA: TGTGCCAGCAGCATACCGGGACTAGCCGGTTACGAGCAGTACTTC. It translates to CASSIPGLAGYEQYF. V is TRBV7-2 and J is TRBJ2-7, with 9 positions matching TRBD2. Germline V gene lookup returns CDR1 SGHTA and CDR2 FQGNSA. With 5 bases clipped from V and 4 bases from J, the junction kept 9 bases outside the gene matches. The length of the CDR3 is 15 residues.

The CDR3 loop is CASSSTGGVSGNTIYF. DNA of the CDR3: TGTGCCAGCAGCTCGACAGGGGGCGTCTCTGGAAACACCATATATTTT. V and J are TRBV5-4 and TRBJ1-3; TRBD1 matches 10 bases. The trim removed 3 bases at V and 0 bases at J, leaving 3 bases unmatched. CDR1 is SGHNT and CDR2 is YYREEE in the germline V gene (reference sequence). CDR3 length: 16 residues.

This clone has a handful of counts. V gene TRBV7-9 combines with J gene TRBJ2-7; 9 nucleotides match TRBD1. CDR3 size: 16 residues. V trimming: 5 bases; J trimming: 2 bases; junction bases outside the gene matches: 10. Germline V gene data show CDR1 as SEHNR and CDR2 as FQNEAQ (reference sequence). The CDR3 DNA reads as TGTGCCAGCAGCGACAGGGGGGGCCTCACCCCCTACGAGCAGTACTTC. Translating it yields CASSDRGGLTPYEQYF. The full variable domain, with the rest looked up from reference TRBV7-9 and TRBJ2-7, is DTGVSQNPRHKITKRGQNVTFRCDPISEHNRLYWYRQTLGQGPEFLTYFQNEAQLEKSRLLSDRFSAERPKGSFSTLEIQRTEQGDSAMYLCASSDRGGLTPYEQYFGPGTRLTVT.

The chain links TRBV2 to TRBJ2-7; D is unresolved. V was shortened by 5 bases and J by 5 bases, with 10 bases between the two germline ends. Germline CDR1 reads SNHLY; CDR2 reads FYNNEI. The CDR3 loop spans 12 amino acids. CDR3 in DNA: TGTGCCAGCAGTCCCACATTTCACGAGCAGTACTTC. Translating it yields CASSPTFHEQYF.

This chain connects TRBV5-1 to TRBJ2-5; D is ambiguous. The CDR3 runs 14 residues. Trimming removed 1 base at V and 3 bases at J, with 10 bases between. Per the germline V gene, CDR1 is SGHRS and CDR2 is YFSETQ. The CDR3 DNA reads TGCGCCAGCAGCTTGAGAAGCCCGGAAGAGACCCAGTACTTC. Protein sequence: CASSLRSPEETQYF.

CDR3 coding DNA: TGTGCCAGCTCCCGGCGATGGGGAGCGAATTCACCCCTCCACTTT. Protein sequence: CASSRRWGANSPLHF. This chain uses TRBV27 with TRBJ1-6; D is uncertain. V lost 8 bases, J lost 7 bases, and 18 bases lay in between. Looked up from germline, CDR1 is MNHEY and CDR2 is SMNVEV (reference sequence). This CDR3 comprises 15 residues.

The V call is TRBV5-1, the J call TRBJ1-2, with D uncertain. CDR1 is SGHRS, CDR2 YFSETQ, per germline. This CDR3 has 13 residues. V shed 1 base and J shed 8 bases, with 12 bases lying between them. The CDR3 region has the DNA TGCGCCAGCAGCTTGATGGAGGGAGGCGGCTACACCTTC. It is translated as CASSLMEGGGYTF.

This chain links TRBV4-2 with TRBJ2-5; tentatively, D is TRBD2 (6 bases). Germline V gene lookup returns CDR1 LGHNA and CDR2 YNFKEQ. V was cut by 1 base and J by 4 bases, with 13 bases left in between. This CDR3 is 15 amino acids long. The CDR3 sequence: CASSQGRRGRETQYF. CDR3 coding DNA: TGTGCCAGCAGCCAAGGGCGGAGGGGTCGAGAGACCCAGTACTTC.

This clone came up a few times. The chain couples TRBV2 to TRBJ2-3; 12 nucleotides match TRBD2. Trimming cost V 5 bases and J 11 bases; bases outside gene matches: 8. The CDR3 extends over 14 amino acids. Germline CDR1 reads SNHLY; CDR2 reads FYNNEI. The CDR3 protein is CASSTSGRTIRQYF. CDR3 in DNA: TGTGCCAGCAGTACTAGCGGGAGGACAATCCGGCAGTATTTT.

V is TRBV10-2 and J is TRBJ1-2, with D maybe TRBD1 (5 bases). The CDR3 contains 15 residues. V was shortened by 0 bases and J by 4 bases, with 12 bases between the two germline ends. CDR1 and CDR2 from the germline V gene are WSHSY and SAAADI. The CDR3 region has the DNA TGCGCCAGCAGTGAGTCCCAGGGATGGTTCTATGGCTACACCTTC. As protein: CASSESQGWFYGYTF.

This clone appeared a single time. The genes are TRBV5-1 and TRBJ2-7; 7 nucleotides align to TRBD1. The CDR3 length is 15 residues. J lost 4 bases, V lost 4 bases, and 11 bases had no gene match. Germline V lookup: CDR1 SGHRS, CDR2 YFSETQ. The CDR3 spells CASSPRQGTLYEQYF. The CDR3 nucleotides read TGCGCCAGCAGCCCAAGACAGGGAACTTTATACGAGCAGTACTTC. Combining the CDR3 with reference TRBV5-1 and TRBJ2-7 gives the whole variable domain KAGVTQTPRYLIKTRGQQVTLSCSPISGHRSVSWYQQTPGQGLQFLFEYFSETQRNKGNFPGRFSGRQFSNSRSEMNVSTLELGDSALYLCASSPRQGTLYEQYFGPGTRLTVT.

This clone turned up a few times. This sequence joins TRBV6-1 and TRBJ2-6, with 8 bases aligning to TRBD1. Germline CDR1 reads MNHNS; CDR2 reads SASEGT. CDR3 length: 21 amino acids. The V segment lost 0 bases and the J segment 0 bases; nucleotides outside the gene matches: 13. DNA of the CDR3: TGTGCCAGCAGTGAAGCTCTCTCCCCGGGACAGGTGAACTCTGGGGCCAACGTCCTGACTTTC. It codes for CASSEALSPGQVNSGANVLTF.

The DNA of the CDR3 is TGTGCCAGAAGCTTGGATTCGGGGGGGCGAGATACGCAGTATTTT. Translation: CARSLDSGGRDTQYF. This sequence joins TRBV5-3 and TRBJ2-3; 8 nucleotides agree with TRBD2. TRBV5-3 is an ORF, with its function uncertain. J lost 5 bases, V lost 0 bases, and 5 bases had no gene match. This CDR3 is 15 amino acids long.

This clone was seen more than once but under ten times. This rearrangement joins TRBV28 to TRBJ1-1, with 7 bases fitting TRBD1. With V trimmed by 1 base and J by 3 bases, 8 bases remained unmatched. Per germline, CDR1 MDHEN and CDR2 SYDVKM. CDR3 length: 16 amino acids. The CDR3 spells CASSLYATGPYTEAFF. The CDR3 DNA is TGTGCCAGCAGTTTATACGCGACAGGGCCGTACACTGAAGCTTTCTTT.

V usage is TRBV6-5 and J usage is TRBJ1-6; TRBD1 is a possible D gene (6 bases). Germline V gene sequence: CDR1 MNHEY, CDR2 SVGAGI. CDR3 length equals 13 residues. The germline V and J ends were trimmed by 7 bases and 4 bases, with 8 bases remaining between them. CDR3 residues: CASITGYNSPLHF. The CDR3 DNA is TGTGCCAGCATCACAGGGTATAATTCACCCCTCCACTTT.

The chain is built from TRBV28 and TRBJ2-7; no reliable D call. CDR3 length: 13 residues. Germline CDR1 is MDHEN and CDR2 is SYDVKM. V shed 4 bases and J shed 3 bases, with 10 bases lying between them. CDR3 residues: CASSSGSNYEQYF. The DNA for the CDR3 is TGTGCCAGCAGTTCCGGGTCGAACTACGAGCAGTACTTC.

The V and J genes are TRBV24-1 and TRBJ1-5, with TRBD1 matching 9 bases. The junction had 4 bases not matched to a gene; V was cut back by 5 bases and J by 3 bases. Germline V gene data show CDR1 as KGHDR and CDR2 as SFDVKD. The CDR3 length is 15 residues. CDR3 amino acids: CATSGTGVNNQPQHF. In DNA, the CDR3 is TGTGCCACCAGTGGGACAGGGGTAAACAATCAGCCCCAGCATTTT.

The chain links TRBV7-9 to TRBJ1-1; tentatively, D is TRBD1 (5 bases). From germline, CDR1 is SEHNR and CDR2 FQNEAQ (reference sequence). CDR3 length: 13 amino acids. V dropped 6 bases and J dropped 6 bases, with 14 bases sitting between them. This chain's CDR3 is CASRAGVGAEAFF. For the CDR3, the DNA is TGTGCCAGCAGGGCGGGGGTAGGGGCTGAAGCTTTCTTT.